This T cell receptor beta chain was identified during a study of radiotherapy plus CTLA-4 blockade in lung cancer. Study summary: Overall, 18% of patients showed an objective response, while 31% attained disease control. Overall study results and limits: Together with interferon-beta, which increased in serum after radiation, early dynamic changes in blood T cell clones were reportedly the best predictors of response. TCR clones of tumor origin grew in blood after radiotherapy plus ipilimumab.

TCRdb's copy holds only in-frame clones and misses some; the assay was immunoSEQ multiplex PCR. The sample shows some 120,000 clones, about 80% of them seen only once. Turning to this clone: Its antigen is not identified.

Germline V gene sequence: CDR1 MNHEY, CDR2 SVGAGI. Trimming took 4 bases from V and 11 from J, leaving 17 bases between them. The length of the CDR3 is 13 residues. Ipilimumab-mediated CTLA-4 blockade plus focal radiation was given to patients having chemo-refractory metastatic non-small-cell lung cancer. V usage is TRBV6-5 and J usage is TRBJ1-1, with no clear D. The origin of this receptor is a human donor with non-small cell lung cancer that progressed on radiotherapy plus ipilimumab. Some clones in this sample may be carry-over from other donors' samples. This sample comprised peripheral blood, obtained from a patient treated with radiotherapy plus ipilimumab. The CDR3: CASSFRESERAFF. The CDR3, as DNA: TGTGCCAGCAGTTTCCGGGAATCGGAAAGGGCTTTCTTT.